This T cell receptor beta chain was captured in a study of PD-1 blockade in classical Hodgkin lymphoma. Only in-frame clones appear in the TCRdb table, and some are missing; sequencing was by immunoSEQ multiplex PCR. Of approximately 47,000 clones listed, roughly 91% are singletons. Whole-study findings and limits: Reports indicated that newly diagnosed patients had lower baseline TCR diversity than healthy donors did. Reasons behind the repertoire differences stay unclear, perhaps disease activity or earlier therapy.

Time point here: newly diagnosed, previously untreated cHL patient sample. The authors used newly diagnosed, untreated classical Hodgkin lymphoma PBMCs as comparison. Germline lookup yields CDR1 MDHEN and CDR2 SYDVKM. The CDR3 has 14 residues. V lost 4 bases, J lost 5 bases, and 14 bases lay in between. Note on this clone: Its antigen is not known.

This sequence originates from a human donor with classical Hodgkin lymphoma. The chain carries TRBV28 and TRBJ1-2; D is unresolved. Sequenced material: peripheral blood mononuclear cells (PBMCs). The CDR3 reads CASSSSGRRYGYTF. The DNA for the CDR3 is TGTGCCAGCAGTTCTAGTGGAAGACGGTATGGCTACACCTTC.